The clone carrying this TCR beta chain turned up a few times. Its target is unknown. Sequenced by immunoSEQ multiplex PCR; TCRdb stores in-frame clones only, minus some. The table includes under 2,000 clones, 69% detected once. Often about 85-330 mg of normal breast tissue was needed for DNA. The data are from a study of early stage breast cancer tumors. Looking at the study overall: Roughly 9.4-fold was the mean read coverage per sample. Study-wide findings and caveats: Compared with adjacent normal breast tissue, tumors showed 2 to 2.5-fold greater T cell density and higher clonality.

Sample: normal breast tissue next to the tumor. This sequence was found in a person aged 40 to 49 with breast cancer.

CDR3 amino acids: CASSVRRDTEAFF. CDR3 nucleotide sequence: TGTGCCAGCAGCGTCAGGAGGGACACTGAAGCTTTCTTT. V is TRBV2 and J is TRBJ1-1; D ambiguous. Germline V gives CDR1 SNHLY, CDR2 FYNNEI. This CDR3 is built from 13 residues. V lost 6 bases and J lost 3, with 11 bases in between.